Listed below are T cell receptor beta chains from one sample, sequenced in a study of molecular identifiers for immune sequencing clone quantification. TCRdb re-called the PCR reads with MiXCR, one entry per CDR3 protein. In the table there are just under 650,000 distinct CDR3 sequences, approximately 20% of which are singletons. The specimen was naive CD8+ T cells from blood, with Jurkat cell RNA spiked in. The receptors shown here come from a human donor in good health. Some libraries in this study had Jurkat cell RNA spiked in. CDR3s include the opening cysteine and the closing phenylalanine or tryptophan. D genes are given only for firm matches. Clone sizes are given selectively: once, few, many, or a class where the clone is expanded.

-	TRBV15	few	TRBJ1-5	CATSRDRISGFYNQPQHF	TGTGCCACCAGCAGAGATAGGATATCAGGGTTTTACAATCAGCCCCAGCATTTT
TRBD2	TRBV6-2/TRBV6-3	many	TRBJ2-5	CASSYSRAGGPEAQETQYF	TGTGCCAGCAGTTACTCACGAGCGGGAGGGCCTGAAGCCCAAGAGACCCAGTACTTC
-	TRBV4-3	-	TRBJ2-1	CASSQDSVGSYNEQFF	TGCGCCAGCAGCCAAGATAGTGTGGGCTCCTACAATGAGCAGTTCTTC
-	TRBV12-3/TRBV12-4	-	TRBJ2-1	CASSPQESYNEQFF	TGTGCCAGCAGCCCCCAGGAGTCCTACAATGAGCAGTTCTTC
-	TRBV3-2	few	TRBJ1-1	CASSQATISTGRPKLNTEAFF	TGTGCCAGCAGCCAAGCTACGATATCCACGGGACGGCCGAAGCTGAACACTGAAGCTTTCTTT
-	TRBV7-9	many	TRBJ1-1	CASTTNMNTEAFF	TGTGCCTCCACGACAAATATGAACACTGAAGCTTTCTTT
-	TRBV29-1	-	TRBJ2-7	CSVEVPGVTTHEQYF	TGCAGCGTCGAAGTCCCGGGGGTTACAACCCACGAGCAGTACTTC
-	TRBV6-1	few	TRBJ1-6	CASSEGDGNSPLHF	TGTGCCAGCAGTGAAGGGGACGGGAATTCACCCCTCCACTTT
TRBD1	TRBV7-9	many	TRBJ2-7	CASSESGGGYPEQYF	TGTGCCAGCAGCGAATCAGGGGGCGGCTATCCCGAGCAGTACTTC
-	TRBV27	few	TRBJ2-7	CASSPAPWGYEQYF	TGTGCCAGCAGCCCCGCTCCCTGGGGCTACGAGCAGTACTTC
TRBD1	TRBV11-2	few	TRBJ1-2	CASGQGDYGYGYTF	TGTGCCAGCGGACAGGGGGACTACGGGTATGGCTACACCTTC
TRBD1	TRBV5-1	-	TRBJ2-1	CASSLWDRVSSSYNEQFF	TGCGCCAGCAGCTTGTGGGACAGGGTCTCGTCCTCCTACAATGAGCAGTTCTTC
TRBD2	TRBV20-1	many	TRBJ2-3	CSAREWRGSADTQYF	TGCAGTGCTAGAGAGTGGCGGGGGAGCGCAGATACGCAGTATTTT
-	TRBV6-2/TRBV6-3	-	TRBJ2-7	CASSYPTNTYEQYF	TGTGCCAGCAGTTACCCAACAAACACCTACGAGCAGTACTTC
TRBD1	TRBV4-1	few	TRBJ1-1	CASSQLQGDTEAFF	TGCGCCAGCAGCCAGCTACAGGGGGACACTGAAGCTTTCTTT
-	TRBV9	many	TRBJ2-6	CASSTHLFSGANVLTF	TGTGCCAGCAGCACCCATCTTTTCTCTGGGGCCAACGTCCTGACTTTC
TRBD2	TRBV29-1	many	TRBJ2-3	CSVRRQSGSQSIDTQYF	TGCAGCGTTAGACGACAAAGCGGGAGTCAATCCATAGATACGCAGTATTTT
-	TRBV5-1	-	TRBJ1-5	CASGIIAGTGENQPQHF	TGCGCCAGCGGAATAATCGCCGGGACGGGTGAAAATCAGCCCCAGCATTTT
-	TRBV20-1	many	TRBJ1-4	CSARVRAYNEKLFF	TGCAGTGCTAGAGTACGGGCCTATAATGAAAAACTGTTTTTT
-	TRBV2	many	TRBJ1-4	CASDRTGEYATNEKLFF	TGTGCCAGCGACCGGACGGGAGAATATGCAACTAATGAAAAACTGTTTTTT
-	TRBV7-9	many	TRBJ1-4	CASSHIFQDEKLFF	TGTGCCAGCAGCCATATATTCCAAGATGAAAAACTGTTTTTT
-	TRBV7-9	many	TRBJ1-4	CASSLDLLQGSSEKLFF	TGTGCCAGCAGCTTAGACCTTTTACAGGGCTCTAGCGAAAAACTGTTTTTT
-	TRBV6-5	few	TRBJ2-5	CASSYPGLRSPETQYF	TGTGCCAGCAGTTACCCTGGACTAAGAAGTCCGGAGACCCAGTACTTC
-	TRBV3-1	many	TRBJ1-1	CASSQGVTTEAFF	TGTGCCAGCAGCCAAGGGGTAACCACTGAAGCTTTCTTT
-	TRBV4-1	many	TRBJ2-7	CASSQVVRDISYEQYF	TGCGCCAGCAGCCAAGTCGTCAGGGATATTTCCTACGAGCAGTACTTC
TRBD1	TRBV20-1	-	TRBJ2-7	CSARDLGQVYEQYF	TGCAGTGCTAGAGATCTTGGACAGGTATACGAGCAGTACTTC
TRBD2	TRBV7-6	few	TRBJ2-5	CASSLEAGVWKETQYF	TGTGCCAGCAGCTTAGAAGCGGGAGTTTGGAAAGAGACCCAGTACTTC
TRBD2	TRBV20-1	many	TRBJ2-7	CSARDPGLAGDLHEQYF	TGCAGTGCTAGAGACCCGGGACTAGCGGGGGACTTGCACGAGCAGTACTTC
-	TRBV4-1	many	TRBJ2-1	CASSQNRDQLLNEQFF	TGCGCCAGCAGCCAAAACAGGGATCAGCTGTTGAATGAGCAGTTCTTC
TRBD1	TRBV20-1	-	TRBJ1-4	CSAKTGQGIFATNEKLFF	TGCAGTGCTAAGACTGGACAGGGGATTTTTGCAACTAATGAAAAACTGTTTTTT
TRBD1	TRBV27	few	TRBJ2-1	CASSLLDPTGGNEQFF	TGTGCCAGCAGCCTTCTGGACCCGACAGGGGGCAATGAGCAGTTCTTC
-	TRBV7-9	many	TRBJ2-2	CAIGYTGELFF	TGTGCCATTGGATACACCGGGGAGCTGTTTTTT
-	TRBV20-1	many	TRBJ1-5	CSARDLGQTNQPQHF	TGCAGTGCTAGAGATCTCGGACAGACGAATCAGCCCCAGCATTTT
-	TRBV7-2	many	TRBJ2-5	CASSLEGQNGEYF	TGTGCCAGCAGCTTAGAAGGGCAGAACGGGGAGTACTTC
-	TRBV7-8	many	TRBJ2-7	CASSGDSHEQYF	TGTGCCAGCAGCGGTGACAGCCACGAGCAGTACTTC
-	TRBV6-5	many	TRBJ2-7	CASSYSSLGGPTYEQYF	TGTGCCAGCAGTTACTCGAGTTTGGGAGGTCCAACCTACGAGCAGTACTTC
-	TRBV24-1	few	TRBJ2-5	CATSDRGGRETQYF	TGTGCCACCAGTGACAGGGGAGGAAGAGAGACCCAGTACTTC
TRBD1	TRBV5-4	many	TRBJ1-1	CASSLNRGSNMNTEAFF	TGTGCCAGCAGCCTAAACAGGGGTAGCAACATGAACACTGAAGCTTTCTTT
TRBD1	TRBV5-6	-	TRBJ1-5	CASSFWTGPGPQHF	TGTGCCAGCAGCTTCTGGACAGGTCCAGGGCCCCAGCATTTT
-	TRBV9	few	TRBJ2-1	CASSPRGGNEQFF	TGTGCCAGCAGCCCCCGTGGGGGCAATGAGCAGTTCTTC
TRBD2	TRBV2	many	TRBJ2-7	CAIRTSGTYEQYF	TGTGCCATCAGGACTAGCGGTACCTACGAGCAGTACTTC